Shown below are 9 T cell receptor beta chains from a single sample sequenced in a study of identical twins. TCRdb ran MiXCR on the 5' RACE reads and lists one entry per CDR3 protein. The data hold about 450,000 distinct CDR3 sequences, with approximately 17% observed a single time. Sample: naive T cells sorted from blood. The receptors come from a man aged 45-60 years in good health.

The chain is built from TRBV7-6 and TRBJ2-7; a weak D match, TRBD2 (5 bases). This CDR3 is built from 17 residues. Trimming shortened V by 0 bases and J by 3 bases, and 18 bases separated the two germline ends. Looked up from germline, CDR1 is SGHVS and CDR2 is FNYEAQ. In DNA form, the CDR3 reads TGTGCCAGCAGCTTAGCTACGACCGGGGTTAAAGGCTACGAGCAGTACTTC. It is translated as CASSLATTGVKGYEQYF. Full variable domain (missing parts from reference TRBV7-6 and TRBJ2-7): GAGVSQSPRYKVTKRGQDVALRCDPISGHVSLYWYRQALGQGPEFLTYFNYEAQQDKSGLPNDRFSAERPEGSISTLTIQRTEQRDSAMYRCASSLATTGVKGYEQYFGPGTRLTVT.

The rearrangement joins TRBV5-6 to TRBJ2-7; possibly TRBD2 for D (6 bases). The CDR3 is made up of 13 amino acids. V was trimmed by 4 bases and J by 3 bases, leaving 11 bases between them. The germline V gene has CDR1 SGHDT and CDR2 YYEEEE. The CDR3 here is CASSDLGGYEQYF. The CDR3 region has the DNA TGTGCCAGCAGCGACTTGGGGGGCTACGAGCAGTACTTC.

The chain recombines TRBV20-1 with TRBJ2-7, with 7 bases matching TRBD1. CDR1 and CDR2 (germline): DFQATT, SNEGSKA (reference sequence). This CDR3 is built from 13 residues. V shed 6 bases, J shed 3 bases, and the junction held 8 bases outside the gene matches. For the CDR3, the DNA is TGCAGTGCCCGGACCGGGACAGTCTACGAGCAGTACTTC. Encoded protein: CSARTGTVYEQYF.

The chain recombines TRBV5-1 with TRBJ2-1, with D maybe TRBD2 (7 bases). From germline, CDR1 is SGHRS and CDR2 YFSETQ. Trimming removed 4 bases from V and 2 bases from J, with 16 bases in between. This CDR3 comprises 16 residues. CDR3 coding DNA: TGCGCCAGCAGCGCCCTAGGGGGGGACCCCTACAATGAGCAGTTCTTC. Translated: CASSALGGDPYNEQFF.

This chain joins TRBV4-3 and TRBJ2-1, with 7 bases fitting TRBD2. V lost 1 base to trimming and J lost 10 bases; unmatched junction nucleotides: 10. The CDR3 has 15 amino acids. Germline V lookup: CDR1 LGHNA, CDR2 YSLEER. As DNA, the CDR3 is TGCGCCAGCAGCCAAGCAAAGACTAGCTTGGAGGAGCAGTTCTTC. It yields the protein CASSQAKTSLEEQFF.

The chain combines TRBV27 with TRBJ2-2, with 12 bases identical to TRBD2. The V gene end was trimmed by 4 bases and the J gene end by 3 bases; junction bases not matched to a gene: 6. The CDR3 consists of 17 residues. Germline values: CDR1 MNHEY, CDR2 SMNVEV (reference sequence). The CDR3 is CASSSRLAGAHTGELFF. Here the CDR3 DNA reads TGTGCCAGCAGTTCAAGACTAGCGGGGGCCCACACCGGGGAGCTGTTTTTT.

This clonotype was seen at least ten times. The gene calls are TRBV3-1 and TRBJ2-3, with 8 positions matching TRBD2. CDR3 length: 17 amino acids. Germline V gives CDR1 LGHDT, CDR2 YNNKEL (reference sequence). J gave up 1 base and V 5 bases, and 11 bases lay outside the gene matches. The CDR3 sequence: CASSYTSAGGGTDTQYF. For the CDR3, the DNA is TGTGCCAGCAGCTATACAAGTGCGGGGGGCGGCACAGATACGCAGTATTTT.

This clonotype was recorded at least ten times. The rearrangement links TRBV6-5 to TRBJ2-3, with TRBD2 matching 10 bases. V dropped 4 bases and J dropped 1; count of bases not matched to a gene: 2. Per the germline V gene, CDR1 is MNHEY and CDR2 is SVGAGI. This CDR3 is built from 15 residues. In nucleotides, the CDR3 is TGTGCCAGCAGTTTTACTAGCGGGGGCACAGATACGCAGTATTTT. Encoded protein: CASSFTSGGTDTQYF.

The chain is built from TRBV9 and TRBJ2-7; 9 nucleotides match TRBD1. Germline V CDR1 and CDR2: SGDLS, YYNGEE. The V gene end was trimmed by 3 bases and the J gene end by 6 bases; junction bases not matched to a gene: 7. CDR3 length: 14 amino acids. CDR3 protein: CASSDGTGLIEQYF. The DNA for the CDR3 is TGTGCCAGCAGCGACGGGACAGGGTTGATCGAGCAGTACTTC.